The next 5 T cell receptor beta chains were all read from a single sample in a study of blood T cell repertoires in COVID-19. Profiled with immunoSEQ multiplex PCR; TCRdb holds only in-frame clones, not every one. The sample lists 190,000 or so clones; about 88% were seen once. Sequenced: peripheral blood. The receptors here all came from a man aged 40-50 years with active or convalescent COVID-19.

CDR3 sequence (DNA): TGTGCCAGCAGTTACTCGGTCGGGGTGTCGGTCCGAGAGACCCAGTACTTC. Translating gives CASSYSVGVSVRETQYF. The J gene is TRBJ2-5, the V gene TRBV6-2 or TRBV6-3, with a tentative D call TRBD2 (5 bases). The CDR3 sequence is 17 residues long. The V gene lost 0 bases and the J gene lost 4 bases, with 18 bases spanning the gap. Germline CDR1 MNHEY, CDR2 SVGEGT.

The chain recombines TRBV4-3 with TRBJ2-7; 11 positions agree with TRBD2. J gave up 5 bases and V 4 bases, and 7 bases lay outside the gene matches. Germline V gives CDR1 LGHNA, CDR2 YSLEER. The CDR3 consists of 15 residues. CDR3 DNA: TGCGCCAGCAGCCCGATACTAGCGGGGGAACACGAGCAGTACTTC. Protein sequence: CASSPILAGEHEQYF.

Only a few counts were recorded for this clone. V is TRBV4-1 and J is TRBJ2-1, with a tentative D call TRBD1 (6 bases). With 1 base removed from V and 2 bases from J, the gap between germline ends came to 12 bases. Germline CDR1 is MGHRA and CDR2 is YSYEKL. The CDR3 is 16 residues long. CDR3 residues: CASSQVARDTYNEQFF. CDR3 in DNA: TGCGCCAGCAGCCAAGTGGCCCGGGACACCTACAATGAGCAGTTCTTC.

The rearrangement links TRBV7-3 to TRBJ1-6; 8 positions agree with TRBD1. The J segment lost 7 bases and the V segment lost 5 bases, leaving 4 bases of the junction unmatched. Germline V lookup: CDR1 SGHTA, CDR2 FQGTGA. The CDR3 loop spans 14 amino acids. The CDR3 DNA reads TGTGCCAGCAGCCACAGGGGGAGAAATTCACCCCTCCACTTT. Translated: CASSHRGRNSPLHF.

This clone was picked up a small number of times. The CDR3 region is CASSLPSYEQYF. In DNA, the CDR3 is TGTGCCAGCTCCCTACCCTCCTACGAGCAGTACTTC. V and J are TRBV18 and TRBJ2-7; D is undetermined. Deletions cut 6 bases from V and 0 bases from J, with 6 bases between. The CDR3 is 12 amino acids. The germline V gene encodes CDR1 KGHSH and CDR2 LQKENI.